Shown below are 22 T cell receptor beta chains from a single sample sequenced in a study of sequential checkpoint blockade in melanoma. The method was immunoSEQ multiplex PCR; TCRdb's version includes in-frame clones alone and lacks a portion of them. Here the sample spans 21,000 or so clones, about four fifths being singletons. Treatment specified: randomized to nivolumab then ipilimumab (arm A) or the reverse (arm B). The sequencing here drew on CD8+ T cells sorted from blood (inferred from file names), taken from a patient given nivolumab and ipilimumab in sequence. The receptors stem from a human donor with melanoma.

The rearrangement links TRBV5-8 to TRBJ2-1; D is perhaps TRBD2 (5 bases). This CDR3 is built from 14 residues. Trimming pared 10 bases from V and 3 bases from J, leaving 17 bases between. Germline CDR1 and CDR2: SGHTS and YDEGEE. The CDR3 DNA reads TGTGCCTCCCAGAGAGGGAGAGACTACAATGAGCAGTTCTTC. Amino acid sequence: CASQRGRDYNEQFF.

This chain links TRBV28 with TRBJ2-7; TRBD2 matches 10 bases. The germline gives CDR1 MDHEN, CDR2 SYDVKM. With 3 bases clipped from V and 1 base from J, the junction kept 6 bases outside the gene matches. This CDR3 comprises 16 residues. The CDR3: CASSFPGTSESYEQYF. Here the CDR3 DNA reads TGTGCCAGCAGTTTTCCCGGGACTAGCGAGTCCTACGAGCAGTACTTC. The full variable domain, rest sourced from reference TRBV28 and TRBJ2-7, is DVKVTQSSRYLVKRTGEKVFLECVQDMDHENMFWYRQDPGLGLRLIYFSYDVKMKEKGDIPEGYSVSREKKERFSLILESASTNQTSMYLCASSFPGTSESYEQYFGPGTRLTVT.

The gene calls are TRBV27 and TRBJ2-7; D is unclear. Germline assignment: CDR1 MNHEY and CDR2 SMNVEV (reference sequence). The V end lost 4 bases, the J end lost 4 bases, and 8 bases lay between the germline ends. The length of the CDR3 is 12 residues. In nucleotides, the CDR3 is TGTGCCAGCAGTTCACTTCGGTACGAGCAGTACTTC. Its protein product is CASSSLRYEQYF.

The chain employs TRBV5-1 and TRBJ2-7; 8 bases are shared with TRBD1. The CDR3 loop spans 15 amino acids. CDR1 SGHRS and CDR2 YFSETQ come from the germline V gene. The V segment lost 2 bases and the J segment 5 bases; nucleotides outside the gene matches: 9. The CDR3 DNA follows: TGCGCCAGCAGCTTCTCTCAGGGGGCGAAAAACGAGCAGTACTTC. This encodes CASSFSQGAKNEQYF.

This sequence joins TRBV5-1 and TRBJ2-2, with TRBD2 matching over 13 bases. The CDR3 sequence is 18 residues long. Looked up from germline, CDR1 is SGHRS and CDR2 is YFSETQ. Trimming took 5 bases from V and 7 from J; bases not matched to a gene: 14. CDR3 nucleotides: TGCGCCAGCAGACCCGGACTAGCGGGAGTGGTTCGGGGCGGGGAGCTGTTTTTT. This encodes CASRPGLAGVVRGGELFF.

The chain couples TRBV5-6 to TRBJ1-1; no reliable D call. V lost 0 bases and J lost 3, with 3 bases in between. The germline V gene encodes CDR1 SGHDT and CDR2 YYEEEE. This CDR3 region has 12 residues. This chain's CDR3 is CASSLGDTEAFF. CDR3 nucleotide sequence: TGTGCCAGCAGCTTGGGCGACACTGAAGCTTTCTTT. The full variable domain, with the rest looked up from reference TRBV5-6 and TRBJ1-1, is DAGVTQSPTHLIKTRGQQVTLRCSPKSGHDTVSWYQQALGQGPQFIFQYYEEEERQRGNFPDRFSGHQFPNYSSELNVNALLLGDSALYLCASSLGDTEAFFGQGTRLTVV.

The chain's CDR3 is CASSQFGQTYEQYF. CDR3 DNA: TGCGCCAGCAGCCAATTTGGACAGACCTACGAGCAGTACTTC. This chain uses TRBV4-1 with TRBJ2-7; a possible D gene is TRBD1 (6 bases). Per the germline V gene, CDR1 is MGHRA and CDR2 is YSYEKL. The CDR3 loop spans 14 amino acids. Trimming left V 2 bases short and J 2 bases short, with 10 bases between.

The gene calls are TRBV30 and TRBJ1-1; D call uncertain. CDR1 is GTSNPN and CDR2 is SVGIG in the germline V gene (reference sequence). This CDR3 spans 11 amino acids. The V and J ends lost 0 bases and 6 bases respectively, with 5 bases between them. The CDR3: CAWSVSAEAFF. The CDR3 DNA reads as TGTGCCTGGAGTGTATCGGCTGAAGCTTTCTTT.

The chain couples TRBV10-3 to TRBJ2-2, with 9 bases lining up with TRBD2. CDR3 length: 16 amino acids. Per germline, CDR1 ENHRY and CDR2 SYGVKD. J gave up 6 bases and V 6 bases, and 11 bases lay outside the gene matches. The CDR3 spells CAIRGVAGEFSGELFF. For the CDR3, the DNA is TGTGCCATCAGGGGGGTAGCGGGAGAATTTTCCGGGGAGCTGTTTTTT.

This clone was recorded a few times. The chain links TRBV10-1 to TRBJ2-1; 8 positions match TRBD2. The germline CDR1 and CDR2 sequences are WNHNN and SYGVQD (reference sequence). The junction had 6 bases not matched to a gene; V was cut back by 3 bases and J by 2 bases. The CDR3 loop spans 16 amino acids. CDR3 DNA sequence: TGCGCCAGCAGTGAATTGCGGGAGGATACCTACAATGAGCAGTTCTTC. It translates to CASSELREDTYNEQFF.

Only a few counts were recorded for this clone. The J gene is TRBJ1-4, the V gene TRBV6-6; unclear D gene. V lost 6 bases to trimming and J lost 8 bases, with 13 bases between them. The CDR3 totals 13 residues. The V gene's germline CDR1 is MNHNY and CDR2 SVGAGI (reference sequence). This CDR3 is CASRSLGLEKLFF. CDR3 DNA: TGTGCCAGCAGATCTCTGGGCCTCGAAAAACTGTTTTTT.

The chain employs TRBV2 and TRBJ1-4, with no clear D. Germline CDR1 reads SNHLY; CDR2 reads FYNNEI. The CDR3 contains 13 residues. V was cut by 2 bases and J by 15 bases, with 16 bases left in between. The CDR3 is CASSEYGLAEVFF. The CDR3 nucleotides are TGTGCCAGCAGTGAATACGGCCTCGCTGAGGTGTTTTTT. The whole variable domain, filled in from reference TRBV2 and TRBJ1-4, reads EPEVTQTPSHQVTQMGQEVILRCVPISNHLYFYWYRQILGQKVEFLVSFYNNEISEKSEIFDDQFSVERPDGSNFTLKIRSTKLEDSAMYFCASSEYGLAEVFFGSGTQLSVL.

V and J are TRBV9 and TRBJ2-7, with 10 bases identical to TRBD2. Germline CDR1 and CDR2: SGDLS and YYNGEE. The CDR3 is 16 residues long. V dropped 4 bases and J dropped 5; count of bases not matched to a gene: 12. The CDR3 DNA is TGTGCCAGCAGCTCAAATAGCGGGAGGACGCTCAACGAGCAGTACTTC. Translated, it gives CASSSNSGRTLNEQYF.

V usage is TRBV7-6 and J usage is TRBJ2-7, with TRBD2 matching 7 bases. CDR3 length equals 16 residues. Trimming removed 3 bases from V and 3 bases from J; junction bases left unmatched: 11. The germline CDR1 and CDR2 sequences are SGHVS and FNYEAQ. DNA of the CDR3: TGTGCCAGCAGCTTGGACCCCAAGCGGGACCTCTACGAGCAGTACTTC. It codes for CASSLDPKRDLYEQYF.

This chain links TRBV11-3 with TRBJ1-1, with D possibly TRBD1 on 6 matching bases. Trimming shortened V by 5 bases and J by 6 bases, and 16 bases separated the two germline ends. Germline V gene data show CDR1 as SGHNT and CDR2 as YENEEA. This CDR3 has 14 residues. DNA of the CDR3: TGTGCCAGCAGCGAAAAGCAGGGGAGGGCTGAAGCTTTCTTT. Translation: CASSEKQGRAEAFF. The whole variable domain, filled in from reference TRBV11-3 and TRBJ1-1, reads EAGVVQSPRYKIIEKKQPVAFWCNPISGHNTLYWYLQNLGQGPELLIRYENEEAVDDSQLPKDRFSAERLKGVDSTLKIQPAELGDSAVYLCASSEKQGRAEAFFGQGTRLTVV.

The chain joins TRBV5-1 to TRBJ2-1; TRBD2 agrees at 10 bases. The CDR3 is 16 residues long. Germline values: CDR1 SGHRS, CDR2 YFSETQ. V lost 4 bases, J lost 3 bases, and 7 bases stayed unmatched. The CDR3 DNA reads TGCGCCAGCAGCCTCTCTAGCGGGAGTCTCTACAATGAGCAGTTCTTC. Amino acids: CASSLSSGSLYNEQFF.

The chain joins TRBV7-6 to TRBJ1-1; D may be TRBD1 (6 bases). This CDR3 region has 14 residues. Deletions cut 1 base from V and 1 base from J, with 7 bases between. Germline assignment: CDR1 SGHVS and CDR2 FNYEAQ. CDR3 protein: CASSLEDRNTEAFF. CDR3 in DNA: TGTGCCAGCAGCTTAGAGGACAGGAACACTGAAGCTTTCTTT.

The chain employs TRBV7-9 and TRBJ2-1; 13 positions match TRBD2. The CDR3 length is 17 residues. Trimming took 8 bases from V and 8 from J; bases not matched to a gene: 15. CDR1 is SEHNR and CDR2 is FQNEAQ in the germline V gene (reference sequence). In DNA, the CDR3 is TGTGCCAGCTGTCCTGGACCGGGACTAGCGGGATTGGATGAGCAGTTCTTC. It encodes CASCPGPGLAGLDEQFF.

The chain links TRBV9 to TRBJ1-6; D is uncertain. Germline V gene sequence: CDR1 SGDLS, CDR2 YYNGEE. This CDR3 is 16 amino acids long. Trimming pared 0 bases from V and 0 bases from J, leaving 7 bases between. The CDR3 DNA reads TGTGCCAGCAGCGTAGCTCCTCGCTCCTATAATTCACCCCTCCACTTT. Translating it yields CASSVAPRSYNSPLHF.

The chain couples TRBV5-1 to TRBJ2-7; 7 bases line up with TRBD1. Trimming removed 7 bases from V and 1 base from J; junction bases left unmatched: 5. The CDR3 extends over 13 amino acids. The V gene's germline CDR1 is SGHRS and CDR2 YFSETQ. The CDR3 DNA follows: TGCGCCAGCGCCGGGACAGATTCCTACGAGCAGTACTTC. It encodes CASAGTDSYEQYF.

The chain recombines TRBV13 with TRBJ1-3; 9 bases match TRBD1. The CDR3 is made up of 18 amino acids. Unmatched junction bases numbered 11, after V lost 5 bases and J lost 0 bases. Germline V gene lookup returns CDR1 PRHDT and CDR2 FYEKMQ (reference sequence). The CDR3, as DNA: TGTGCCAGCAGCCTACCGGGACAGGGTCCAGGCTCTGGAAACACCATATATTTT. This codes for CASSLPGQGPGSGNTIYF.

CDR3 amino acids: CASSQPPGQGRHEAFF. The CDR3 nucleotides are TGCGCCAGCAGCCAACCCCCCGGACAGGGGCGACATGAAGCTTTCTTT. The J gene is TRBJ1-1, the V gene TRBV4-3; 9 bases line up with TRBD1. Germline loops: CDR1 LGHNA, CDR2 YSLEER. The CDR3 consists of 16 residues. V was pared by 2 bases and J by 7 bases, with 11 bases of the junction left unmatched.